This paragraph covers one T cell receptor (beta chain) sequence. Its antigen remains unknown. These data come from a study of Ad26.COV2.S vaccination and SARS-CoV-2 variants. For the study at large: Among those in the COV1001 Ad26.COV2.S trial arm was the donor. Into the muscle, Ad26.COV2.S was dosed once or twice, 56 days apart.

This CDR3 contains 16 residues. The ends were cut back, 2 bases at V and 0 bases at J, with 10 bases in the middle. Per the germline V gene, CDR1 is SGHTA and CDR2 is FQGNSA. Described treatment: over 15 received Ad26.COV2.S at low or high dose, single or two shots; roughly five received placebo; per-sample allocation not given. On day 63 after the first injection, vaccine and placebo recipients gave samples. The sample came from a Boston adult aged 18-55 years. General study points: Higher spike-specific TCR breadth was found in vaccine recipients than in placebo recipients.

Generated by immunoSEQ multiplex PCR, the TCRdb table keeps only in-frame clones and is missing some. The repertoire holds around 300,000 clones, with more than 85% as singletons. Specimen: peripheral blood, collected in a trial of Ad26.COV2.S vaccine versus placebo. This TCR was sampled from a person between 18 and 60 years old who received the Ad26.COV2.S COVID-19 vaccine or a placebo. The genes are TRBV7-2 and TRBJ2-2, with a tentative D call TRBD2 (5 bases). The CDR3 loop reads CASSLSGLSNTGELFF. Written as DNA, the CDR3 is TGTGCCAGCAGCTTATCCGGACTGTCGAACACCGGGGAGCTGTTTTTT.